The rows below give T cell receptor beta chains drawn from one sample of a study of T cells in Graves' hyperthyroidism and ophthalmopathy. TCRdb itself ran the multiplex PCR reads through MiXCR, one entry per CDR3 protein. Counted here are 490,000 or so distinct CDR3 sequences, about 20% occurring once; the ten biggest clones make up roughly 47%. The sequenced sample consisted of blood. The source of these receptors is a man aged 35 to 55 with Graves' ophthalmopathy. CDR3s include the opening cysteine and the closing phenylalanine or tryptophan. Fields, in order: clone size, J gene, V gene, D gene, CDR3 protein, CDR3 DNA. The D gene is left open where the match is weak. Only some rows state a clone size, as once, few, many or a class for expanded clones.

NA	TRBJ2-2	TRBV12-3/TRBV12-4	TRBD2	CASRLSGGAGELFF	TGTGCCAGCAGACTAAGCGGGGGGGCCGGGGAGCTGTTTTTT
NA	TRBJ1-5	TRBV4-3	NA	CASSGEVRNQPQHF	TGCGCCAGCAGCGGGGAGGTTCGGAATCAGCCCCAGCATTTT
many	TRBJ1-5	TRBV28	NA	CATQLGANQPQHF	TGTGCGACACAGCTAGGGGCCAATCAGCCCCAGCATTTT
NA	TRBJ1-1	TRBV5-5	NA	CASSLVFWQGREAFF	TGTGCCAGCAGCTTGGTTTTCTGGCAGGGCAGGGAAGCTTTCTTT
NA	TRBJ1-3	TRBV5-1	NA	CASSLEGSEDTIYF	TGCGCCAGCAGCTTGGAGGGGTCAGAAGACACCATATATTTT
many	TRBJ2-5	TRBV11-2	TRBD2	CASSLLAGSETQYF	TGTGCCAGCAGCTTACTAGCGGGTTCCGAGACCCAGTACTTC
NA	TRBJ1-4	TRBV20-1	NA	CSARGFRTANEKLFF	TGCAGTGCTAGAGGCTTTCGGACAGCTAATGAAAAACTGTTTTTT
NA	TRBJ2-3	TRBV10-3	TRBD2	CAISQRGGLVTDTQYF	TGTGCCATCAGCCAGAGAGGGGGACTAGTCACAGATACGCAGTATTTT
few	TRBJ2-3	TRBV27	NA	CASSPRADGTDTQYF	TGTGCCAGCAGTCCCCGGGCCGACGGCACAGATACGCAGTATTTT
many	TRBJ2-3	TRBV2	TRBD2	CASSELAGGPRDTQYF	TGTGCCAGCAGTGAACTAGCGGGGGGCCCCCGGGATACGCAGTATTTT
NA	TRBJ1-2	TRBV27	NA	CASSWGTGGGYTF	TGTGCCAGCAGTTGGGGCACGGGCGGTGGCTACACCTTC
NA	TRBJ1-1	TRBV28	NA	CASRLTQNTEAFF	TGTGCCAGCAGACTGACACAGAACACTGAAGCTTTCTTT
NA	TRBJ1-2	TRBV2	TRBD1	CASTISRDRNGYTF	TGTGCCAGCACCATCTCCCGGGACAGGAACGGCTACACCTTC
many	TRBJ1-4	TRBV2	NA	CASSGEGVEKLFF	TGTGCCAGCAGTGGGGAAGGGGTTGAAAAACTGTTTTTT